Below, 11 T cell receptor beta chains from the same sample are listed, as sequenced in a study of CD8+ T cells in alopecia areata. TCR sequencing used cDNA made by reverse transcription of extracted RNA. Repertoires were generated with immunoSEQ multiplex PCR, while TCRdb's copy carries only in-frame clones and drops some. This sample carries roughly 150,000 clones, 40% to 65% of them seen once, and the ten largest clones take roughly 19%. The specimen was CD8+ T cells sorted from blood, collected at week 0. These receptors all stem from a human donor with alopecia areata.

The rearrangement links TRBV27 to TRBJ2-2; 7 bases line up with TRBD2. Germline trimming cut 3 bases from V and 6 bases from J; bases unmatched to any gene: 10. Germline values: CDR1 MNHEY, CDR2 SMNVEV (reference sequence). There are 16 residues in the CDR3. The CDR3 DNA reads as TGTGCCAGCAGTTTCCTAACAGCGGGGTGGGCCGGGGAGCTGTTTTTT. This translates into CASSFLTAGWAGELFF.

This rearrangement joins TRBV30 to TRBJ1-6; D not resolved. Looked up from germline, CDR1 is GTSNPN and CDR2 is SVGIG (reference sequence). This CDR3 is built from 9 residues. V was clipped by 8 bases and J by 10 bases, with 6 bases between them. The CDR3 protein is CAADSPLHF. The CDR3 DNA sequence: TGTGCCGCGGACTCACCCCTCCACTTT.

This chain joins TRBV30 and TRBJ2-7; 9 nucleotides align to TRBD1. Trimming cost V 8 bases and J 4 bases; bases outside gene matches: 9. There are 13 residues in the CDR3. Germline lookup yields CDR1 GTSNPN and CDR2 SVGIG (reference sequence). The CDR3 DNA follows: TGTGCCGGCTCTGCTGGACAGGGGTACGAGCAGTACTTC. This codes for CAGSAGQGYEQYF.

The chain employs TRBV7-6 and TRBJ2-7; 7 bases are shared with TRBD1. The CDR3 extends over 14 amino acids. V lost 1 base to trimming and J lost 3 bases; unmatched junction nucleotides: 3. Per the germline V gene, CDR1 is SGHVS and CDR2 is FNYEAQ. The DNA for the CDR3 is TGTGCCAGCAGCTTAGGGCCAGGGGGCTACGAGCAGTACTTC. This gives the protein CASSLGPGGYEQYF. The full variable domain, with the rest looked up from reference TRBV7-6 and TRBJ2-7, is GAGVSQSPRYKVTKRGQDVALRCDPISGHVSLYWYRQALGQGPEFLTYFNYEAQQDKSGLPNDRFSAERPEGSISTLTIQRTEQRDSAMYRCASSLGPGGYEQYFGPGTRLTVT.

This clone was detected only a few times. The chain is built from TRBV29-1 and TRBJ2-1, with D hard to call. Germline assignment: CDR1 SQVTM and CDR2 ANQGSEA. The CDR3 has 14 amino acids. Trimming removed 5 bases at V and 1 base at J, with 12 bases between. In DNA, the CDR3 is TGCAGCGTTCGGACGGTAGGATCCTACAATGAGCAGTTCTTC. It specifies CSVRTVGSYNEQFF.

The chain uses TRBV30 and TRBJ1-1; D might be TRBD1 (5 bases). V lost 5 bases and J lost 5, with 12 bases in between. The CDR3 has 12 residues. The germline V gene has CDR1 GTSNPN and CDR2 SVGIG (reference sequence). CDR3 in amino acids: CAWCGGKTEAFF. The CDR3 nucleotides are TGTGCCTGGTGCGGGGGGAAAACTGAAGCTTTCTTT.

The CDR3 nucleotides read TGTGCCAGCGGACCTGAGCAGTTCTTC. It encodes CASGPEQFF. The chain employs TRBV9 and TRBJ2-1; no clear D. The CDR3 spans 9 residues. Trimming took 7 bases from V and 9 from J, leaving 5 bases between them. Germline CDR1 reads SGDLS; CDR2 reads YYNGEE.

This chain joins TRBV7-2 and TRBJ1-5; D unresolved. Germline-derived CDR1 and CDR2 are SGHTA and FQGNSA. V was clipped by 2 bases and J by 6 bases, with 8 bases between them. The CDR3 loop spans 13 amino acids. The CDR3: CASSLSVGQPQHF. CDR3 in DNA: TGTGCCAGCAGCTTAAGCGTCGGTCAGCCCCAGCATTTT.

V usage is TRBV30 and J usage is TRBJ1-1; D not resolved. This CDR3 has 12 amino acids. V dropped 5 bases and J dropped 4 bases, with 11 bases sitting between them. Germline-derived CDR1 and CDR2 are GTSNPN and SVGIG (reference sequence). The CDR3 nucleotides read TGTGCCTGGGACCTGGGAAGCACTGAAGCTTTCTTT. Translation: CAWDLGSTEAFF.

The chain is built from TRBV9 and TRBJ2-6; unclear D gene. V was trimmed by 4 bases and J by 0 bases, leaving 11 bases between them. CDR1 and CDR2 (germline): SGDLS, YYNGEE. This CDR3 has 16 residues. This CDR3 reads CASSNPKGSGANVLTF. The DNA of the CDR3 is TGTGCCAGCAGCAACCCGAAGGGCTCTGGGGCCAACGTCCTGACTTTC.

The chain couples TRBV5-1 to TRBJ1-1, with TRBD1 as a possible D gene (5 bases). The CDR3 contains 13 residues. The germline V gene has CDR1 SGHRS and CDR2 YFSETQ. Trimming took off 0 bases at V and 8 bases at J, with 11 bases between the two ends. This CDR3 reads CASSLVGDREAFF. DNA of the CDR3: TGCGCCAGCAGCTTGGTGGGCGACAGAGAAGCTTTCTTT.